The present TCR beta chain was sequenced within a study of T cell changes during pregnancy in multiple sclerosis. Libraries were prepared by immunoSEQ multiplex PCR; TCRdb keeps only in-frame clonotypes and omits some of them. Of about 77,000 clones in the sample, approximately 89% were seen once. The CDR3 consists of 15 residues. Trimming at V came to 0 bases and at J to 6 bases, leaving 7 bases not matched to a gene. In germline, CDR1 is MNHEY, CDR2 SVGAGI. The chain carries TRBV6-5 and TRBJ1-1, with 7 bases that match TRBD1. The sample consisted of peripheral blood, taken before pregnancy. This sequence originates from a female donor with multiple sclerosis, enrolled in a pregnancy study. The DNA of the CDR3 is TGTGCCAGCAGTTACTCGGAGGGGGCCCTCGCTGAAGCTTTCTTT. This codes for CASSYSEGALAEAFF.